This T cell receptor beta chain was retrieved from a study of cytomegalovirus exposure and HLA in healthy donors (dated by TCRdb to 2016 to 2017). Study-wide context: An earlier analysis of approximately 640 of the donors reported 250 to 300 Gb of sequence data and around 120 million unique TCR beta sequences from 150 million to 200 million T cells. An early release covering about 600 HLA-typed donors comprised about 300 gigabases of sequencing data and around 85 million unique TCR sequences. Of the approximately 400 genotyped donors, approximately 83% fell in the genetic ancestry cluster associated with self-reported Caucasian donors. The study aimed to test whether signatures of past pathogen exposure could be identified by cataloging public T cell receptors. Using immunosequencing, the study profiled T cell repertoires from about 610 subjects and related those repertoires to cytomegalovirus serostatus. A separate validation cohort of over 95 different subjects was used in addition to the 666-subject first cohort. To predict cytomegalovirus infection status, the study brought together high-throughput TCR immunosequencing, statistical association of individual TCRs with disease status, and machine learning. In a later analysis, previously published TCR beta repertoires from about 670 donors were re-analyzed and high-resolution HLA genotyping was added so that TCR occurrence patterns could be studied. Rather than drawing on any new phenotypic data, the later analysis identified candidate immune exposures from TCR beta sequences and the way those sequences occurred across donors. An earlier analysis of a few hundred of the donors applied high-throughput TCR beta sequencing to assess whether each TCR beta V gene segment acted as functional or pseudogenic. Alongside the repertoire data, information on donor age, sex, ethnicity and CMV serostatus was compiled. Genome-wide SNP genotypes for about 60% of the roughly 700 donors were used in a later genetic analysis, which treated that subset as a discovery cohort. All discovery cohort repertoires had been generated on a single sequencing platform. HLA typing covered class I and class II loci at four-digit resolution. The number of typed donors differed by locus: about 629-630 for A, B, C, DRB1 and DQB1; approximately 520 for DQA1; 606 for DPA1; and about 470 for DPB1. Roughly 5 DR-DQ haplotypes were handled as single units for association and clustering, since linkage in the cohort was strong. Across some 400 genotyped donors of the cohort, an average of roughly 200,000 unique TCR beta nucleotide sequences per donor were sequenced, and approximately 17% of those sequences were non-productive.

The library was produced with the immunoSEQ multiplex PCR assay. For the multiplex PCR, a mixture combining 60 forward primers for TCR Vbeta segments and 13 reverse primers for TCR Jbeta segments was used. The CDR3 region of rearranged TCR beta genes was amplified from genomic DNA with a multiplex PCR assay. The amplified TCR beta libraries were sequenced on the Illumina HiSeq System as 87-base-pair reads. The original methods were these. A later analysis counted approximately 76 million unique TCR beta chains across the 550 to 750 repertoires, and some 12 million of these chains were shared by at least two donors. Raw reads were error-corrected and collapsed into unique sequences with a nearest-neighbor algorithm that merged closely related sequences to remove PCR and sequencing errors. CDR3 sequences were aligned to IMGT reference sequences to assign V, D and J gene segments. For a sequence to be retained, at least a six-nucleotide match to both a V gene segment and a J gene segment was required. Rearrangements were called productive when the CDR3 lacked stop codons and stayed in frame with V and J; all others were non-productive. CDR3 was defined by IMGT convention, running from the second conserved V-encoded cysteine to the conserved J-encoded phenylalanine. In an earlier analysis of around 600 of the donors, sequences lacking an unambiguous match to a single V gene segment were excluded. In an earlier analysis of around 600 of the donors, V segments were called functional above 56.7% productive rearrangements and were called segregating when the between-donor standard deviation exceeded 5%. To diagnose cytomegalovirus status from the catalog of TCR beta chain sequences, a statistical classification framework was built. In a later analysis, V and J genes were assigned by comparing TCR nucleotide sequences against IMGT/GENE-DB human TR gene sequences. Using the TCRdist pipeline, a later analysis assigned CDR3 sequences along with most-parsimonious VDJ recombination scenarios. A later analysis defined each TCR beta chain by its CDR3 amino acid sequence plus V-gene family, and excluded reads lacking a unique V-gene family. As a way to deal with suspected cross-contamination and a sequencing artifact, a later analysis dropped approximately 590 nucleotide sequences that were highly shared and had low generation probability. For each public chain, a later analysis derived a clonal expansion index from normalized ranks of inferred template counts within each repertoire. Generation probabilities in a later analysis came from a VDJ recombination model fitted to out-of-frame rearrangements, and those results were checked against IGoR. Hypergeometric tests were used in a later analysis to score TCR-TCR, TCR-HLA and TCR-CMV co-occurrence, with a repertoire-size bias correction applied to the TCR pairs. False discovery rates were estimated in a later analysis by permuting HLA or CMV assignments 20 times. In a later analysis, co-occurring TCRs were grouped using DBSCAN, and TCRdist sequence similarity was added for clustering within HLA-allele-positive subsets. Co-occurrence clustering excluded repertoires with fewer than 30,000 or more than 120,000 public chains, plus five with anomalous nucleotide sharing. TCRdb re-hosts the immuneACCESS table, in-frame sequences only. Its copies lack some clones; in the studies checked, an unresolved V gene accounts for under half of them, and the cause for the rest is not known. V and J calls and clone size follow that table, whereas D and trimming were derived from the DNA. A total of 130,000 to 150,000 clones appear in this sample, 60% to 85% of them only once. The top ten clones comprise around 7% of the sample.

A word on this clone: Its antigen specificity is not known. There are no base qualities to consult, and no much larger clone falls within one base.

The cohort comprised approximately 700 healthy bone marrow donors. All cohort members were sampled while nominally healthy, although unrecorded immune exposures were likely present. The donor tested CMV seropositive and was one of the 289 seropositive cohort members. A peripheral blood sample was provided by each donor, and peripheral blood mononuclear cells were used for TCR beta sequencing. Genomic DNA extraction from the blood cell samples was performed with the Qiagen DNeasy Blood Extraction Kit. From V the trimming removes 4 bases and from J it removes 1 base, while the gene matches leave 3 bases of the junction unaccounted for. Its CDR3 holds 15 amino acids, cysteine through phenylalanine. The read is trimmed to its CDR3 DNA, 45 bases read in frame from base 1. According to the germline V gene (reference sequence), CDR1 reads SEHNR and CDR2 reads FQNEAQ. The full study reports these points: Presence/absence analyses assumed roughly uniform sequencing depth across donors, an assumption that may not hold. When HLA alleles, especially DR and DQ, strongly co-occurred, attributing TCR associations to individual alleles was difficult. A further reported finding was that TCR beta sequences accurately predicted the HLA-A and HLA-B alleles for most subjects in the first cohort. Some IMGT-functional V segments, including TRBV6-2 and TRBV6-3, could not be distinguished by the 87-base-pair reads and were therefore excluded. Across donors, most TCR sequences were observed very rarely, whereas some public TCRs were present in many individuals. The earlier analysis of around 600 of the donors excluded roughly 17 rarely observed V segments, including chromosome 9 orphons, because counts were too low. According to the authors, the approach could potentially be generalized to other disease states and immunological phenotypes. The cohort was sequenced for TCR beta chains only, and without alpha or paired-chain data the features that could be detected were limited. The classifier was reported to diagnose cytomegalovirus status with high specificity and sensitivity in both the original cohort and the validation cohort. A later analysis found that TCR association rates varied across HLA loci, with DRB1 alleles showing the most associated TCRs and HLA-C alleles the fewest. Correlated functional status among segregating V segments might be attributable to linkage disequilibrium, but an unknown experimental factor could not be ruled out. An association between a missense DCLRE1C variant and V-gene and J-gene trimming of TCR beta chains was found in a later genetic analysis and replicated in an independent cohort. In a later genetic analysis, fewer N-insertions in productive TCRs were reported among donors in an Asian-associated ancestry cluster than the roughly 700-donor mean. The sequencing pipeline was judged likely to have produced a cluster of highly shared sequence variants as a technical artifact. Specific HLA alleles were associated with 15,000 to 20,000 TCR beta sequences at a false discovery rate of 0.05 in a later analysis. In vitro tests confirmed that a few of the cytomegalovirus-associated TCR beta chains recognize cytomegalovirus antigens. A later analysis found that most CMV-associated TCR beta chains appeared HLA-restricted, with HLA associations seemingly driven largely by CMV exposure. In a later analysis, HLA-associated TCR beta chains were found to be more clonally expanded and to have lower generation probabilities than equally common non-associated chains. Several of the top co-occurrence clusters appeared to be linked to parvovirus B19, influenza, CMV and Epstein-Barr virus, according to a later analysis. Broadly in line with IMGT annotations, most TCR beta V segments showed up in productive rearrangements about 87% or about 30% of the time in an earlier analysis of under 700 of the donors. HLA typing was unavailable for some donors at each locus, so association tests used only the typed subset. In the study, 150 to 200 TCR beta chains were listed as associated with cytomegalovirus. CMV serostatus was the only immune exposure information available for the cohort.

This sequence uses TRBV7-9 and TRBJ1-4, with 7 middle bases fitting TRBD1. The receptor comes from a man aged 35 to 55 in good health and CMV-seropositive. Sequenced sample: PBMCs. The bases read TGTGCCAGCAGCTATAACAGGGGAACTAATGAAAAACTGTTTTTT. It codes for CASSYNRGTNEKLFF.